Reported below is one TCR beta chain. Its antigen has not been determined. Counted from cysteine to phenylalanine, this CDR3 has 13 amino acids. Only the protein sequence is given. The data were obtained in a study of T cells expressing NK-cell markers (TCRdb year 2020). Some background on the complete study: Under ten donors provided sorted CD3+CD56+NKG2C+, CD3+CD56+NKG2C- and CD3+CD56-NKG2C+ T-cell subsets, whose TCR beta-chain repertoires were profiled. Of the eight sequenced donors, seven were found to be HCMV-seropositive and one was found to be HCMV-seronegative. The libraries were sequenced on Illumina HiSeq 2000/2500, MiSeq or NextSeq, producing 2 x 150 bp reads. Randomly selected healthy volunteers, three men and five women, were used as the eight sequenced donors.

HCMV serostatus was determined by detecting HCMV-specific IgG in serum with a commercial ELISA kit. Peripheral blood mononuclear cells were isolated from blood by Ficoll density gradient centrifugation. The paper's findings and limits, for the study overall: Those dominant clonotypes were again the most abundant among CD3+CD56-NKG2C+ cells in a few donors, at about 25-65%. It remained unclear whether the expanded NKG2C-expressing T cell clones were specific for HCMV antigens. In six donors, the dominant CD3+CD56+NKG2C+ clonotypes were among the top 10 CD8+ clonotypes and accounted for roughly 1.0-7.5% of CD8+ T cells.

The run used an Illumina HiSeq 2000. TCR beta cDNA libraries were prepared using 5'RACE template switching, which introduced a universal primer site and unique molecular identifiers. cDNA synthesis was primed from the TCR beta constant segment and was followed by two successive PCR amplification steps. The study's own analysis went as follows. MIGEC was used to demultiplex reads and group the reads by UMI, and MiTCR was used to assemble and quantify clonotypes. To exclude erroneous sequences, any TCR cDNA sequence not supported by at least two reads was discarded. The tcR package was used for downstream repertoire analysis, with clonotypes matched between fractions based on CDR3 nucleotide sequence plus V segment. VDJmatch was used to annotate antigen specificity against VDJdb, with one amino acid substitution in CDR3 permitted. The reads went through TCRdb reprocessing, and each CDR3 protein sequence gets one entry with no DNA. These V and J calls originate from TCRdb's pipeline instead of the authors' own analysis. This specimen's table enumerates about 370,000 distinct CDR3 sequences. The ten most abundant clones make up around a tenth of the sample.

The sequencing sample was made of blood T cells: a sorted CD56 or NKG2C T cell subset, CD4+ or CD8+ T cells, or bulk PBMC T cells (not recorded which). The sequence links TRBV12-3 or TRBV12-4 to TRBJ2-7; the TCRdb call, TRBD1, lacks DNA for checking. This TCR was recovered from a woman between 45 and 60 years old in good health. Donor details come from another sample of the same person, matched by shared clones. Here the CDR3 is given as CASSPGDSYEQYF.